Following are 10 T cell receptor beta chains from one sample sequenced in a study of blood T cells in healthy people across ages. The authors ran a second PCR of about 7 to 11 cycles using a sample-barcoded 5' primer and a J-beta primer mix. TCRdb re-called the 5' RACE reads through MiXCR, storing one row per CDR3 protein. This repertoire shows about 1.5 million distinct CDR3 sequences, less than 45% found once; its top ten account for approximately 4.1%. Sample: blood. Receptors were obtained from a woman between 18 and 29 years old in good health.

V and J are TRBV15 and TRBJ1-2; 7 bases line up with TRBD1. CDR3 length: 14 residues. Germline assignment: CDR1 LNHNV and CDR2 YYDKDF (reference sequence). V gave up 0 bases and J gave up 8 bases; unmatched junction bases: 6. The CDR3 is CATSREQGPGGYTF. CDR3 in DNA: TGTGCCACCAGCAGAGAACAGGGGCCCGGCGGCTACACCTTC.

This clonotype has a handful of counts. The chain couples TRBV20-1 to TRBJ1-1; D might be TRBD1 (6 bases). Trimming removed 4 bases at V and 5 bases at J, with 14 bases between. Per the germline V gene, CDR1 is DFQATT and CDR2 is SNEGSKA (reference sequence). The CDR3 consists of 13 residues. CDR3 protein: CSATTGRWTEAFF. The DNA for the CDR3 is TGCAGTGCTACCACAGGGCGCTGGACTGAAGCTTTCTTT.

CDR3 loop: CASSLAPSEKLFF. In DNA, the CDR3 is TGTGCCAGCAGCTTAGCCCCCAGTGAAAAACTGTTTTTT. This chain connects TRBV7-8 to TRBJ1-4; D call uncertain. The CDR3 loop spans 13 amino acids. V lost 0 bases and J 7 bases, leaving 6 bases between the germline ends. CDR1 and CDR2 from the germline V gene are SGHVS and FQNEAQ.

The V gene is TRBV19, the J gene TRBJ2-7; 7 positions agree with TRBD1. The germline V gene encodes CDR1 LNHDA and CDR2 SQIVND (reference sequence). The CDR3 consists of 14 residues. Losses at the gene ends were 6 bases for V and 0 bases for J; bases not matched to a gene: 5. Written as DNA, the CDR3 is TGTGCCAGTAGAAAGGGACAGAACTCCTACGAGCAGTACTTC. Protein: CASRKGQNSYEQYF.

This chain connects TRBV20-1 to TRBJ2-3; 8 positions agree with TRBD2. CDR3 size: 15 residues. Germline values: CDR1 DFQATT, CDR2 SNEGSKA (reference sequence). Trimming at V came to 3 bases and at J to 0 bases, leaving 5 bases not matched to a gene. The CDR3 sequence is CSASVLAASTDTQYF. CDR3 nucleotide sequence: TGCAGTGCTAGTGTACTAGCGGCTAGCACAGATACGCAGTATTTT.

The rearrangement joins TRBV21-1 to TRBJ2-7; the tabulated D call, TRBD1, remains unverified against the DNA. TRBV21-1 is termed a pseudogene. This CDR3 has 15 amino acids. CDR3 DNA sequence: TGTGCCAGCAGCAAAGATGTGGGACAGGGTCCCGAGCAGTACTTC. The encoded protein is CASSKDVGQGPEQYF.

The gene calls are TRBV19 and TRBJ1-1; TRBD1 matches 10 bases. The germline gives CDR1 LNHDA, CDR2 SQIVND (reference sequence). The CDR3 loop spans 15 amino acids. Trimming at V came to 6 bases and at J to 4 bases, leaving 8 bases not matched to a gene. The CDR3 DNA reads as TGTGCCAGTAGGCCGACAGGGGGCGCTTTCACTGAAGCTTTCTTT. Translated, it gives CASRPTGGAFTEAFF.

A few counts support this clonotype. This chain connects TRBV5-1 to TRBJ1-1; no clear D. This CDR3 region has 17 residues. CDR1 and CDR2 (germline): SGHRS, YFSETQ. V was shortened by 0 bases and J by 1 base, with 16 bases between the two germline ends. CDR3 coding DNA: TGCGCCAGCAGCTTGGCCTCGGGAGGGTGGGGGAACACTGAAGCTTTCTTT. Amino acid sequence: CASSLASGGWGNTEAFF.

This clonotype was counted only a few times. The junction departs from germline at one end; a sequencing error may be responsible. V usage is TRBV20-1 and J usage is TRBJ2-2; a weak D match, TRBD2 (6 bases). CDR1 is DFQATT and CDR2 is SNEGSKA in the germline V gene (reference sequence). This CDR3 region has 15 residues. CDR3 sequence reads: CSARTDYPKTGELFF. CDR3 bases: TGCAGTGCTAGAACGGACTACCCGAAGACCGGGGAGCTGTTTTTT.

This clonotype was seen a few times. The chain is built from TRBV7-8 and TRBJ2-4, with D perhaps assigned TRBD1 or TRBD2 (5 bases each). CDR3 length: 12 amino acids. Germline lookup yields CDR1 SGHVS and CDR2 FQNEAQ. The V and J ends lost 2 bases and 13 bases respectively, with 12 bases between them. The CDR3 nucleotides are TGTGCCAGCAGCTTATTCTCTCGGGACCAGTACTTC. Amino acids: CASSLFSRDQYF.